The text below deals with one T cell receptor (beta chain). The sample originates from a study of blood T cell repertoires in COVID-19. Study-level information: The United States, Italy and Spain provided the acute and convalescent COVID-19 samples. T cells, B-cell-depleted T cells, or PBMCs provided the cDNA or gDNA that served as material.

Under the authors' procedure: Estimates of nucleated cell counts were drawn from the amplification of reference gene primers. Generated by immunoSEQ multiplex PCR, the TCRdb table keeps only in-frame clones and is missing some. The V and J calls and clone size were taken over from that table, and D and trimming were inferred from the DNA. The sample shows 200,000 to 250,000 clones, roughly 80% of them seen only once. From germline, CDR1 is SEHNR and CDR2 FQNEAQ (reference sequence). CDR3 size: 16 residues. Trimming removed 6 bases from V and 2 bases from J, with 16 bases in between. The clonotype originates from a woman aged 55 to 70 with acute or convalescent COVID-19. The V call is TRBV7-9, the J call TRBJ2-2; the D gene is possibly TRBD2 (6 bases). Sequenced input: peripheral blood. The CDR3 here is CASRHSGPRNTGELFF. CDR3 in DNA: TGTGCCAGCAGACATAGCGGCCCACGAAACACCGGGGAGCTGTTTTTT.